In this sample, the clone carrying this TCR beta chain turned up many times. The CDR3 has 13 residues. V was shortened by 2 bases and J by 0 bases, with 3 bases between the two germline ends. Germline CDR1 SGHDT, CDR2 YYEEEE. The sample belongs to a study of CD8+CD57+ T cells in acquired aplastic anemia. Individuals selected for sequencing had exhibited CD8+CD57+ cell expansion on flow cytometry. It was genomic DNA that served as the template for profiling TCR beta VDJ and CDR3. TCRdb ran MiXCR on the reads and lists one entry per CDR3 protein. The sample includes 150,000 to 200,000 distinct CDR3 sequences, approximately 48% of them seen just once.

Sequencing was carried out using sorted CD4+, CD8+, or CD8+CD57+ T cells (not recorded which) from PBMCs. This chain connects TRBV5-6 to TRBJ1-5, with unresolved D. The sequence derives from a human donor with aplastic anemia. The CDR3, as DNA: TGTGCCAGCAGCTTTGATAGCAATCAGCCCCAGCATTTT. Its protein product is CASSFDSNQPQHF. The variable domain in full, with the rest retrieved from reference TRBV5-6 and TRBJ1-5, is DAGVTQSPTHLIKTRGQQVTLRCSPKSGHDTVSWYQQALGQGPQFIFQYYEEEERQRGNFPDRFSGHQFPNYSSELNVNALLLGDSALYLCASSFDSNQPQHFGDGTRLSIL.